The clone carrying this T cell receptor (beta chain) has more than one count but fewer than ten. Antigen: not known. Diagnoses were established using clinical symptoms, serum thyroxine and TRAb, thyroid ultrasound and orbital computed tomography. This sample was taken from a study of T cells in Graves' hyperthyroidism and ophthalmopathy. Study at large: Any treatment followed the collection of peripheral blood at initial diagnosis. Study-wide results and limits: The model anticipated ophthalmopathy a median about 7 months pre-onset.

The investigators amplified TCR beta CDR3 regions from RNA transcripts. The HTBI primer set was used in a first-round RT-PCR of the TCR CDR3. TCRdb ran MiXCR on the multiplex PCR reads and lists one entry per CDR3 protein. The table lists 250,000 to 300,000 distinct CDR3 sequences, roughly 15% of them singletons. The CDR3 sequence is 13 residues long. V dropped 8 bases and J dropped 5 bases, with 15 bases sitting between them. The germline V gene encodes CDR1 LNHDA and CDR2 SQIVND (reference sequence). V usage is TRBV19 and J usage is TRBJ1-1; possibly TRBD1 for D (5 bases). Sequences were obtained from blood. The receptor was isolated from a woman between 35 and 50 years old with Graves' hyperthyroidism that later progressed to Graves' ophthalmopathy. The CDR3 loop reads CASLTTGGTEAFF. CDR3 DNA sequence: TGTGCCAGTTTGACCACCGGGGGTACTGAAGCTTTCTTT.